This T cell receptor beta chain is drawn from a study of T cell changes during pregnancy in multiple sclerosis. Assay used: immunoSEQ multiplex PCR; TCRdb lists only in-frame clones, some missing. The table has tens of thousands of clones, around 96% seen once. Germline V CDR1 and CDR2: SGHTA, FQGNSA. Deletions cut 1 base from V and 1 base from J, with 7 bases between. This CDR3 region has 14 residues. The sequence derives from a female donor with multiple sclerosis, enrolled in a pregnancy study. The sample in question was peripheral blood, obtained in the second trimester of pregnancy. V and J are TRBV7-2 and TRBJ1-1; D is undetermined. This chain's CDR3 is CASSLGQANTEAFF. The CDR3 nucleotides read TGTGCCAGCAGCTTAGGCCAGGCGAACACTGAAGCTTTCTTT.